This entry is about one T cell receptor (beta chain). Produced via immunoSEQ multiplex PCR; TCRdb's table is partial and in-frame only. The table includes approximately 200,000 clones, around 90% detected once. V lost 1 base and J 2 bases, leaving 6 bases between the germline ends. CDR1 is KGHDR and CDR2 is SFDVKD in the germline V gene. The CDR3 totals 14 residues. The data stem from a study of blood T cell repertoires in COVID-19. Looking at the study overall: The United States, Italy and Spain provided the acute and convalescent COVID-19 samples. From T cells, B-cell-depleted T cells, or PBMCs came the material, which was cDNA or gDNA.

Seattle enrolled patients during active infection and tracked them longitudinally. The sequencing input was peripheral blood. The chain recombines TRBV24-1 with TRBJ2-3; D ambiguous. The TCR comes from a man aged 30 to 39 with COVID-19, enrolled during active disease. The CDR3, as DNA: TGTGCCACCAGTGATTTCCCTAACACAGATACGCAGTATTTT. It codes for CATSDFPNTDTQYF.